This record concerns one T cell receptor beta chain sequence. Its target is not known. Some clones are missing from TCRdb's copy, which holds only in-frame ones; the method was immunoSEQ multiplex PCR. Of some 150,000 clones listed, roughly 87% are singletons. A roughly 120-subject validation cohort, separate from the approximately 670-subject first cohort, supplied the donors. The data were taken from a study of cytomegalovirus exposure and HLA in healthy donors. As for the study in general: The approximately 120 validation repertoires, a later analysis reported, used the same platform as the roughly 610 first-cohort repertoires.

The V gene's germline CDR1 is SGHTA and CDR2 FQGNSA. V dropped 3 bases and J dropped 8 bases, with 11 bases sitting between them. The CDR3 is 13 residues long. Findings and limits, study-wide: Cytomegalovirus association was assigned to around 150 TCR beta chains. Cytomegalovirus status, reportedly, was diagnosed with high specificity and sensitivity by the classifier.

The sequenced sample was PBMCs. The clonotype comes from a woman under 30 in good health and CMV-seropositive. The chain uses TRBV7-2 and TRBJ2-4, with D perhaps matching TRBD2 (7 bases). Written as DNA, the CDR3 is TGTGCCAGCAGCTTGACGGGGGGCGACATTCAGTACTTC. Protein product: CASSLTGGDIQYF.